These T cell receptor beta chains were read from a single sample in a study of immune characterization of retroperitoneal liposarcoma. MiXCR, run by TCRdb on the PCR reads, gives a single entry per CDR3 protein. The profile covers 9,500 or so distinct CDR3 sequences, with 28% appearing a single time and around 8.5% taken by the ten largest. Sequencing was carried out using tumor tissue. The receptors derive from a male donor with retroperitoneal liposarcoma. The CDR3 runs from the conserved cysteine through the conserved F or W. The D gene is left open where the match is weak. Clone sizes are given selectively: once, few, many, or a class where the clone is expanded.

clone size,J gene,D gene,V gene,CDR3 protein,CDR3 DNA
NA,TRBJ2-1,NA,TRBV27,CASSPPGRDYNEQFF,TGTGCCAGCAGCCCACCGGGACGAGACTACAATGAGCAGTTCTTC
NA,TRBJ2-3,TRBD2,TRBV10-1,CASSELTSGRTDTQYF,TGCGCCAGCAGTGAATTAACTAGCGGGCGCACAGATACGCAGTATTTT
NA,TRBJ2-1,NA,TRBV6-4,CASSDDNYNEQFF,TGTGCCAGCAGTGACGACAATTACAATGAGCAGTTCTTC
medium-sized,TRBJ2-3,TRBD1,TRBV6-1,CASSEEPGGADTQYF,TGTGCCAGCAGTGAAGAGCCAGGGGGCGCAGATACGCAGTATTTT
few,TRBJ2-1,NA,TRBV6-1,CASSEVAGERDFNEQFF,TGTGCCAGCAGTGAAGTGGCCGGGGAGAGAGATTTCAATGAGCAGTTCTTC
NA,TRBJ2-1,TRBD2,TRBV27,CASSLSGGAYNEQFF,TGTGCCAGCAGTTTATCGGGGGGGGCCTACAATGAGCAGTTCTTC
many,TRBJ1-1,NA,TRBV6-1,CASSGRGALNTEAFF,TGTGCCAGCAGTGGAAGGGGGGCCCTGAACACTGAAGCTTTCTTT
NA,TRBJ2-4,TRBD2,TRBV27,CASRKRVGTSGGVEQYF,TGTGCCAGTCGAAAAAGGGTAGGGACTAGCGGGGGGGTTGAGCAGTACTTC
NA,TRBJ2-1,TRBD2,TRBV12-3/TRBV12-4,CASSPALAGGGNEQFF,TGTGCCAGCAGCCCCGCACTGGCGGGAGGGGGGAATGAGCAGTTCTTC
few,TRBJ2-3,TRBD1,TRBV6-1,CASSRQGAPDTQYF,TGTGCCAGCAGTAGACAGGGGGCCCCAGATACGCAGTATTTT
large,TRBJ2-1,NA,TRBV6-1,CASSEGLSLGTQFF,TGTGCCAGCAGTGAAGGTTTGAGCCTCGGAACCCAGTTCTTC
medium-sized,TRBJ2-1,NA,TRBV6-1,CASTGGTVYNEQFF,TGTGCCAGCACAGGGGGGACAGTATACAATGAGCAGTTCTTC
large,TRBJ2-1,TRBD2,TRBV6-1,CASRTGAGGTYEQFF,TGTGCCAGCAGGACCGGGGCGGGGGGGACCTACGAGCAGTTCTTC
NA,TRBJ2-7,NA,TRBV11-3,CASSLFRGAYEQYF,TGTGCCAGCAGCTTGTTCAGGGGCGCCTACGAGCAGTACTTC
NA,TRBJ2-7,NA,TRBV4-1,CASSQLSSSREQYF,TGCGCCAGCAGCCAACTTTCGAGTAGCCGGGAGCAGTACTTC
many,TRBJ2-7,TRBD1,TRBV6-6,CASSYGQGAYEQYF,TGTGCCAGCAGTTACGGACAGGGGGCCTACGAGCAGTACTTC
medium-sized,TRBJ2-7,TRBD2,TRBV7-7,CASSLDASGRANEQYF,TGTGCTAGCAGCTTAGATGCTAGCGGGAGGGCGAATGAGCAGTACTTC
medium-sized,TRBJ2-2,TRBD1,TRBV6-1,CASSEAGQGTGELFF,TGTGCCAGCAGTGAAGCGGGACAGGGCACCGGGGAGCTGTTTTTT
few,TRBJ2-1,TRBD2,TRBV4-3,CASSQLAGNNEQFF,TGCGCCAGCAGCCAACTAGCGGGAAACAATGAGCAGTTCTTC
medium-sized,TRBJ2-3,TRBD2,TRBV6-1,CASTKTSAITDTQYF,TGTGCCAGCACCAAGACTAGCGCGATTACAGATACGCAGTATTTT
many,TRBJ2-1,NA,TRBV6-1,CASRLQGYGEQFF,TGTGCCAGCAGACTACAGGGCTACGGGGAGCAGTTCTTC
few,TRBJ2-7,NA,TRBV7-2,CASSLKGAMGGANEQYF,TGTGCCAGCAGCTTAAAGGGAGCTATGGGGGGGGCCAATGAGCAGTACTTC
many,TRBJ2-1,NA,TRBV27,CASGVQEQFF,TGTGCCAGCGGCGTACAGGAGCAGTTCTTC
large,TRBJ2-1,NA,TRBV7-2,CASSLARASYEQFF,TGTGCCAGCAGCTTAGCGAGAGCGTCCTACGAGCAGTTCTTC
few,TRBJ2-1,TRBD2,TRBV6-6,CASSAPLAGENEQFF,TGTGCCAGCAGTGCCCCCCTAGCGGGAGAGAATGAGCAGTTCTTC
NA,TRBJ2-7,NA,TRBV5-4,CASSPAGHINEQYF,TGTGCCAGCAGCCCGGCCGGACATATCAATGAGCAGTACTTC
NA,TRBJ2-3,NA,TRBV6-1,CASTGSGEADTQYF,TGTGCCAGCACAGGGTCGGGAGAAGCAGATACGCAGTATTTT
NA,TRBJ2-1,TRBD1,TRBV28,CASRGGGQGAGEQFF,TGTGCCAGCAGGGGAGGGGGACAGGGGGCAGGAGAGCAGTTCTTC
large,TRBJ2-1,TRBD2,TRBV6-1,CASSPPGLANEQFF,TGTGCCAGCAGCCCACCGGGACTAGCGAATGAGCAGTTCTTC
few,TRBJ2-1,NA,TRBV6-1,CASSENSGYEQFF,TGTGCCAGCAGTGAAAACTCTGGCTACGAGCAGTTCTTC
few,TRBJ2-5,TRBD2,TRBV6-4,CASSAPGTSGRAQYF,TGTGCCAGCAGTGCCCCCGGGACTAGCGGGAGGGCCCAGTACTTC
many,TRBJ2-1,TRBD2,TRBV6-1,CASSWTSGGASEQFF,TGTGCCAGCAGTTGGACTAGCGGGGGGGCCTCTGAGCAGTTCTTC
NA,TRBJ1-2,TRBD1,TRBV6-2/TRBV6-3,CASCSGTANYGYTF,TGTGCCAGCTGTTCCGGGACAGCTAACTATGGCTACACCTTC
NA,TRBJ2-1,TRBD2,TRBV5-4,CASSLAASGSYNEQFF,TGTGCCAGCAGCTTGGCGGCTAGCGGGAGTTACAATGAGCAGTTCTTC
few,TRBJ2-5,NA,TRBV6-6,CASSYLPGGGYNEQYF,TGTGCCAGCAGTTACCTGCCAGGTGGTGGTTACAATGAGCAGTACTTC
NA,TRBJ2-1,NA,TRBV25-1,CASSGTSGHPSSYNEQFF,TGTGCCAGCAGTGGGACGTCGGGGCACCCTAGCTCCTACAATGAGCAGTTCTTC
many,TRBJ2-3,TRBD1,TRBV7-3,CASSLTGTAKLTDTQYF,TGTGCCAGCAGCTTAACGGGGACAGCTAAGCTCACAGATACGCAGTATTTT
few,TRBJ2-3,TRBD2,TRBV7-2,CASGGGGDSTDTQYF,TGTGCCAGCGGGGGTGGGGGGGATAGCACAGATACGCAGTATTTT
medium-sized,TRBJ2-3,TRBD2,TRBV7-2,CASSLAGTIRGDTQYF,TGTGCCAGCAGCTTAGCGGGGACTATCCGGGGAGATACGCAGTATTTT
many,TRBJ2-7,NA,TRBV6-1,CASSPGDNEQYF,TGTGCCAGCAGCCCGGGGGACAATGAGCAGTACTTC
NA,TRBJ1-4,NA,TRBV12-3/TRBV12-4,CASSLRQGGEKLFF,TGTGCCAGCAGTTTAAGGCAGGGTGGCGAAAAACTGTTTTTT
medium-sized,TRBJ2-7,TRBD2,TRBV6-6,CASSYSGLAGGGEQYF,TGTGCCAGCAGTTACAGTGGTCTAGCGGGAGGGGGGGAGCAGTACTTC
medium-sized,TRBJ2-1,TRBD2,TRBV6-1,CASRNPGLHNEEFF,TGTGCCAGCAGAAACCCGGGACTACACAACGAAGAGTTCTTC
NA,TRBJ2-5,NA,TRBV6-5,CASSLGNGETQYF,TGTGCCAGCAGTTTAGGGAACGGCGAGACCCAGTACTTC
few,TRBJ2-5,NA,TRBV7-2,CASSLMRAKETQYF,TGTGCCAGCAGCTTAATGCGGGCTAAAGAGACCCAGTACTTC